Here is one TCR beta chain with its context. This specimen belongs to a study of Ad26.COV2.S vaccination and SARS-CoV-2 variants. Documented treatment: roughly 20 received Ad26.COV2.S at low or high dose, single or two shots; roughly five received placebo; per-sample allocation not given. On day 63 after the first injection, vaccine and placebo recipients gave samples. V lost 0 bases to trimming and J lost 0 bases, with 8 bases between them. Germline loops: CDR1 MGHRA, CDR2 YSYEKL. The CDR3 runs 15 residues. Produced via immunoSEQ multiplex PCR; TCRdb's table is partial and in-frame only. The repertoire holds approximately 500,000 clones, approximately 88% seen once, with around 13% in the top ten.

This receptor was identified in a person between 18 and 65 years old who received the Ad26.COV2.S COVID-19 vaccine or a placebo. The chain is built from TRBV4-1 and TRBJ1-2, with unresolved D. The sample was peripheral blood, taken in a trial of Ad26.COV2.S vaccine versus placebo. The CDR3 nucleotides are TGCGCCAGCAGCCAAGATGAGGTCCCTAACTATGGCTACACCTTC. Translated: CASSQDEVPNYGYTF.